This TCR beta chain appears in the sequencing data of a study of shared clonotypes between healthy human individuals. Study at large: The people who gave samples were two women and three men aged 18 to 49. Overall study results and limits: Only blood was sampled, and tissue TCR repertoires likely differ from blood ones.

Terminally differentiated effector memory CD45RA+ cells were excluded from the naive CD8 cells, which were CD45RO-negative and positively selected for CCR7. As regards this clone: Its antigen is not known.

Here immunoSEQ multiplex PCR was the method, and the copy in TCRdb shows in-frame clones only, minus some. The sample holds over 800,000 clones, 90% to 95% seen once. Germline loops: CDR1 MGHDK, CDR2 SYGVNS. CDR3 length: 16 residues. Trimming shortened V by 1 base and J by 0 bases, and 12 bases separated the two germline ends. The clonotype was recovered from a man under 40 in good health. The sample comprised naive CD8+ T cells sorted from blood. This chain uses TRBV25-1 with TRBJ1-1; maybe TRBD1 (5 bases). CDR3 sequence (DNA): TGTGCCAGCAGTGAATCGGGGCGGCTAGTGAACACTGAAGCTTTCTTT. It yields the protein CASSESGRLVNTEAFF.